The 29 T cell receptor beta chains listed next were all sequenced from one sample in a study of T cell changes during pregnancy in multiple sclerosis. Profiling relied on immunoSEQ multiplex PCR, and the TCRdb table lists in-frame clones only, not all of them. The sample carries 15,000 or so clones, 80% to 90% recorded once. Sequencing was performed on CD8+ T cells from peripheral blood mononuclear cells, taken in the second trimester of pregnancy. These receptors originate from a female donor in good health, enrolled as a control in a pregnancy study.

The chain has TRBV6-5 and TRBJ2-1; 9 positions match TRBD2. CDR1 MNHEY and CDR2 SVGAGI come from the germline V gene. The CDR3 spans 15 residues. Losses at the gene ends were 5 bases for V and 1 base for J; bases not matched to a gene: 3. CDR3 bases: TGTGCCAGCAGTCCTCTAGCGGGGTCCTACAATGAGCAGTTCTTC. As protein: CASSPLAGSYNEQFF.

This chain connects TRBV5-6 to TRBJ2-5; D not resolved. CDR3 size: 11 residues. With 4 bases removed from V and 2 bases from J, the gap between germline ends came to 3 bases. The V gene's germline CDR1 is SGHDT and CDR2 YYEEEE. The CDR3 protein is CASSLQETQYF. The CDR3 DNA reads as TGTGCCAGCAGCCTTCAAGAGACCCAGTACTTC.

This clone has more than one count but fewer than ten. This chain links TRBV5-6 with TRBJ2-7; D perhaps matches TRBD2 (6 bases). Germline assignment: CDR1 SGHDT and CDR2 YYEEEE. The CDR3 is 17 amino acids. Deletions cut 3 bases from V and 0 bases from J, with 19 bases between. The CDR3 DNA sequence: TGTGCCAGCAGCTCAGGAGGGGAGAGGGGTCCCTCCTACGAGCAGTACTTC. Its translation is CASSSGGERGPSYEQYF.

This chain connects TRBV7-2 to TRBJ2-3, with 13 bases matching TRBD2. The trim removed 7 bases at V and 6 bases at J, leaving 10 bases unmatched. CDR1 is SGHTA, CDR2 FQGNSA, per germline. The CDR3 spans 16 residues. The CDR3 nucleotides are TGTGCCAGCACCCTAACGGGACTAGCGGGGTCTGATACGCAGTATTTT. Amino acid sequence: CASTLTGLAGSDTQYF.

This clone turned up a few times. The chain recombines TRBV25-1 with TRBJ1-6; D remains unclear. The V gene's germline CDR1 is MGHDK and CDR2 SYGVNS. CDR3 length equals 9 residues. Trimming pared 11 bases from V and 9 bases from J, leaving 5 bases between. The DNA of the CDR3 is TGTGCCTCGGGTTCACCCCTCCACTTT. Translation: CASGSPLHF.

This clone was seen a handful of times. The chain has TRBV25-1 and TRBJ1-4, with a tentative D call TRBD1 (6 bases). The CDR3 sequence is 14 residues long. Germline lookup yields CDR1 MGHDK and CDR2 SYGVNS. Deletions cut 1 base from V and 7 bases from J, with 10 bases between. CDR3 sequence reads: CASSEWGGGEKLFF. The CDR3 region has the DNA TGTGCCAGCAGTGAATGGGGGGGCGGTGAAAAACTGTTTTTT.

The V and J genes are TRBV20-1 and TRBJ2-3; D may be TRBD2 (6 bases). The ends were cut back, 5 bases at V and 7 bases at J, with 10 bases in the middle. Germline V gene sequence: CDR1 DFQATT, CDR2 SNEGSKA (reference sequence). The CDR3 covers 11 residues. CDR3 sequence: CSAPAGHTQYF. The DNA for the CDR3 is TGCAGTGCTCCGGCGGGGCATACGCAGTATTTT.

The chain links TRBV4-3 to TRBJ2-5; tentative D call: TRBD2 (5 bases). The germline gives CDR1 LGHNA, CDR2 YSLEER. The CDR3 has 14 amino acids. V was shortened by 1 base and J by 5 bases, with 11 bases between the two germline ends. Here the CDR3 reads CASSQGTSDETQYF. The CDR3 nucleotides are TGCGCCAGCAGCCAAGGGACTTCGGACGAGACCCAGTACTTC.

The J gene is TRBJ2-1, the V gene TRBV27; 8 positions agree with TRBD1. With 9 bases clipped from V and 9 bases from J, the junction kept 7 bases outside the gene matches. Germline V CDR1 and CDR2: MNHEY, SMNVEV (reference sequence). This CDR3 has 12 amino acids. The CDR3 region is CASQGARGEQFF. The CDR3 bases are TGTGCCAGTCAGGGGGCTAGGGGTGAGCAGTTCTTC.

This clone was detected once. This chain's CDR3 is CASSSQGGNQPQHF. The CDR3 region has the DNA TGTGCCAGCAGCTCCCAAGGGGGCAATCAGCCCCAGCATTTT. The chain combines TRBV27 with TRBJ1-5; a weak D match, TRBD1 (5 bases). CDR1 MNHEY and CDR2 SMNVEV come from the germline V gene (reference sequence). There are 14 residues in the CDR3. The V gene lost 6 bases and the J gene lost 2 bases, with 11 bases spanning the gap.

The V gene is TRBV7-3, the J gene TRBJ1-2; TRBD1 aligns across 8 bases. Germline CDR1 is SGHTA and CDR2 is FQGTGA. This CDR3 is 13 amino acids long. V dropped 3 bases and J dropped 6; count of bases not matched to a gene: 3. The CDR3 DNA reads as TGTGCCAGCAGCTTGACAGGGGTCGATGGCTACACCTTC. Amino acids: CASSLTGVDGYTF.

This clone was detected only a few times. The CDR3 protein is CASSLTPNSPLHF. CDR3 bases: TGTGCCAGCAGTTTAACTCCCAATTCACCCCTCCACTTT. V usage is TRBV28 and J usage is TRBJ1-6, with D unresolved. The germline V gene encodes CDR1 MDHEN and CDR2 SYDVKM. The CDR3 runs to 13 residues. V lost 2 bases, J lost 7 bases, and 6 bases lay in between.

This clone was counted only a few times. In DNA, the CDR3 is TGTGCCAGTAGTACCGAGGGGGTCACTGAAGCTTTCTTT. Its protein is CASSTEGVTEAFF. The rearrangement joins TRBV19 to TRBJ1-1, with D maybe TRBD1 (6 bases). The length of the CDR3 is 13 residues. V was shortened by 4 bases and J by 4 bases, with 10 bases between the two germline ends. CDR1 LNHDA and CDR2 SQIVND come from the germline V gene (reference sequence). The full variable domain, with the rest looked up from reference TRBV19 and TRBJ1-1, is DGGITQSPKYLFRKEGQNVTLSCEQNLNHDAMYWYRQDPGQGLRLIYYSQIVNDFQKGDIAEGYSVSREKKESFPLTVTSAQKNPTAFYLCASSTEGVTEAFFGQGTRLTVV.

The gene calls are TRBV15 and TRBJ2-7; 8 bases match TRBD2. V shed 1 base and J 2 bases; nucleotides not matched to a gene: 13. The CDR3 sequence is 18 residues long. The germline V gene has CDR1 LNHNV and CDR2 YYDKDF (reference sequence). CDR3 coding DNA: TGTGCCACCAGCAGAGCTGGGAGCGGGGGAACTCGGGCCTACGAGCAGTACTTC. Translation gives CATSRAGSGGTRAYEQYF. Together with reference TRBV15 and TRBJ2-7, the CDR3 gives the full variable domain: DAMVIQNPRYQVTQFGKPVTLSCSQTLNHNVMYWYQQKSSQAPKLLFHYYDKDFNNEADTPDNFQSRRPNTSFCFLDIRSPGLGDTAMYLCATSRAGSGGTRAYEQYFGPGTRLTVT.

The chain couples TRBV7-2 to TRBJ2-1; 9 bases line up with TRBD2. V gave up 1 base and J gave up 7 bases; unmatched junction bases: 14. CDR1 is SGHTA and CDR2 is FQGNSA in the germline V gene. The CDR3 contains 18 residues. This CDR3 is CASSLGRVAGAPGNEQFF. The DNA for the CDR3 is TGTGCCAGCAGCTTAGGGAGGGTAGCGGGGGCGCCGGGGAATGAGCAGTTCTTC.

The sample holds one count of this clone. V is TRBV7-8 and J is TRBJ1-1; TRBD1 aligns across 7 bases. Germline loops: CDR1 SGHVS, CDR2 FQNEAQ. V lost 5 bases to trimming and J lost 2 bases; unmatched junction nucleotides: 5. The CDR3 has 14 residues. The CDR3 here is CASSRTGVNTEAFF. CDR3 DNA sequence: TGTGCCAGCAGCCGAACAGGGGTAAACACTGAAGCTTTCTTT.

This chain connects TRBV18 to TRBJ2-5; 9 bases line up with TRBD1. The CDR3 is 14 amino acids. With 2 bases clipped from V and 5 bases from J, the junction kept 3 bases outside the gene matches. The V gene's germline CDR1 is KGHSH and CDR2 LQKENI. CDR3 in amino acids: CASSPGTGWETQYF. In nucleotides, the CDR3 is TGTGCCAGCTCACCAGGGACAGGGTGGGAGACCCAGTACTTC.

The chain uses TRBV30 and TRBJ1-1; maybe TRBD1 (5 bases). Germline-derived CDR1 and CDR2 are GTSNPN and SVGIG (reference sequence). The CDR3 loop spans 13 amino acids. V was pared by 4 bases and J by 5 bases, with 14 bases between. The CDR3 protein is CAWTLGGGTEAFF. The CDR3 nucleotides read TGTGCCTGGACTCTCGGGGGGGGGACTGAAGCTTTCTTT. The variable domain in full, with the rest retrieved from reference TRBV30 and TRBJ1-1, is SQTIHQWPATLVQPVGSPLSLECTVEGTSNPNLYWYRQAAGRGLQLLFYSVGIGQISSEVPQNLSASRPQDRQFILSSKKLLLSDSGFYLCAWTLGGGTEAFFGQGTRLTVV.

Here the CDR3 reads CASSPDSFGYTF. DNA for the CDR3: TGTGCCAGCAGCCCGGACAGTTTTGGCTACACCTTC. This chain connects TRBV6-5 to TRBJ1-2; a possible D gene is TRBD1 (6 bases). With 6 bases removed from V and 7 bases from J, the gap between germline ends came to 12 bases. The CDR3 length is 12 residues. Germline V gives CDR1 MNHEY, CDR2 SVGAGI.

This clone was observed a single time. The chain's CDR3 is CASSFPGTSGGGPLVKDTQYF. CDR3 DNA sequence: TGTGCCAGCAGTTTTCCCGGGACTAGCGGGGGGGGCCCCCTTGTAAAAGATACGCAGTATTTT. The chain uses TRBV28 and TRBJ2-3; 16 nucleotides match TRBD2. CDR1 MDHEN and CDR2 SYDVKM come from the germline V gene. The CDR3 runs 21 residues. The V gene end was trimmed by 3 bases and the J gene end by 5 bases; junction bases not matched to a gene: 17.

In this sample, this clone turned up a few times. The chain has TRBV5-1 and TRBJ2-3, with D possibly TRBD2 on 6 matching bases. Germline CDR1 and CDR2: SGHRS and YFSETQ. The CDR3 runs to 11 residues. Trimming cost V 4 bases and J 11 bases, with 11 bases left between them. CDR3 sequence: CASSLTGEQYF. The DNA for the CDR3 is TGCGCCAGCAGCCTCACGGGAGAGCAGTATTTT.

The table lists this clone with a few counts. V is TRBV5-1 and J is TRBJ2-5; TRBD2 aligns across 8 bases. V lost 6 bases, J lost 5 bases, and 12 bases stayed unmatched. The germline V gene has CDR1 SGHRS and CDR2 YFSETQ. The CDR3 is 15 residues long. The chain's CDR3 is CASTPGGAQGETQYF. The CDR3 DNA follows: TGCGCCAGCACTCCGGGGGGGGCCCAAGGGGAGACCCAGTACTTC.

The sample holds one count of this clone. This chain links TRBV7-8 with TRBJ2-2, with unresolved D. CDR3 size: 11 residues. Germline CDR1 is SGHVS and CDR2 is FQNEAQ. V lost 5 bases and J 4 bases, leaving 2 bases between the germline ends. The CDR3 loop reads CASSLTGELFF. CDR3 in DNA: TGTGCCAGCAGCCTCACCGGGGAGCTGTTTTTT. Looking up the rest from reference TRBV7-8 and TRBJ2-2 gives the full variable domain: GAGVSQSPRYKVAKRGQDVALRCDPISGHVSLFWYQQALGQGPEFLTYFQNEAQLDKSGLPSDRFFAERPEGSVSTLKIQRTQQEDSAVYLCASSLTGELFFGEGSRLTVL.

The chain recombines TRBV6-5 with TRBJ1-1; D remains unclear. There are 13 residues in the CDR3. The V and J ends lost 0 bases and 5 bases respectively, with 7 bases between them. The germline gives CDR1 MNHEY, CDR2 SVGAGI. This CDR3 is CASSYSAGTEAFF. The DNA for the CDR3 is TGTGCCAGCAGTTACTCGGCGGGTACTGAAGCTTTCTTT.

V and J are TRBV28 and TRBJ1-6; D is ambiguous. Trimming left V 3 bases short and J 9 bases short, with 6 bases between. The germline V gene has CDR1 MDHEN and CDR2 SYDVKM. This CDR3 has 12 amino acids. Here the CDR3 DNA reads TGTGCCAGCAGTTTCCGGGGTTCACCCCTCCACTTT. Encoded protein: CASSFRGSPLHF.

J is TRBJ2-5 and V is TRBV27; possible D gene TRBD1, 6 bases. V lost 3 bases, J lost 5 bases, and 19 bases lay in between. Germline V CDR1 and CDR2: MNHEY, SMNVEV (reference sequence). The CDR3 is 16 amino acids. Here the CDR3 reads CASSFIRQGSRETQYF. CDR3 in DNA: TGTGCCAGCAGTTTCATTCGGCAGGGGTCGAGGGAGACCCAGTACTTC.

The rearrangement joins TRBV5-4 to TRBJ2-1; the match to TRBD2 covers 7 bases. V was pared by 5 bases and J by 6 bases, with 2 bases of the junction left unmatched. The germline CDR1 and CDR2 sequences are SGHNT and YYREEE (reference sequence). This CDR3 has 12 amino acids. As DNA, the CDR3 is TGTGCCAGCAGAACTAGCGCCAATGAGCAGTTCTTC. It encodes CASRTSANEQFF.

The gene calls are TRBV4-2 and TRBJ2-5; TRBD2 might be the D (6 bases). Near its end, the DNA agrees better with TRBJ2-7, so the J call may be wrong. CDR3 length: 16 amino acids. The germline V gene encodes CDR1 LGHNA and CDR2 YNFKEQ. This chain's CDR3 is CASSQDPGLEPYEQYF. The DNA of the CDR3 is TGTGCCAGCAGCCAAGATCCGGGACTCGAACCTTACGAGCAGTACTTC.

This clone appeared a single time. The chain couples TRBV15 to TRBJ1-4, with D perhaps TRBD1 (5 bases). The CDR3 extends over 13 amino acids. V was cut by 6 bases and J by 4 bases, with 9 bases left in between. Germline V lookup: CDR1 LNHNV, CDR2 YYDKDF (reference sequence). The CDR3 is CATRPQGNEKLFF. The CDR3 coding sequence is TGTGCCACCAGACCTCAGGGTAATGAAAAACTGTTTTTT.